This T cell receptor beta chain was sequenced during a study of spatial heterogeneity in lung cancer. This clonotype was observed a handful of times. Its specificity is unknown. TCRdb re-analysed the 5' RACE reads in MiXCR, keeping a single row per CDR3 protein. The sample shows around 15,000 distinct CDR3 sequences, nearly 7% of them seen only once. Time point specified: sample taken at primary tumor resection. Donation came from around 77 patients with untreated early-stage non-small cell lung cancer. Without sorting, whole RNA was sequenced from tumor, nontumor lung or frozen PBMC. General study points: Tumor mutation counts were tracked by expanded intratumoral alpha and beta TCR counts.

This CDR3 has 19 residues. The germline V and J ends were trimmed by 6 bases and 3 bases, with 24 bases remaining between them. Per the germline V gene, CDR1 is LNHNV and CDR2 is YYDKDF (reference sequence). This receptor was identified in a female donor with early-stage non-small cell lung cancer. This sample comprised lung tumor tissue, obtained at surgery. The chain carries TRBV15 and TRBJ2-6; D might be TRBD1 or TRBD2, each matching 5 bases. The CDR3 region is CATRPIGRGVKGGANVLTF. The CDR3 DNA reads TGTGCCACCAGGCCGATAGGACGAGGGGTTAAGGGTGGGGCCAACGTCCTGACTTTC.